What follows is one T cell receptor beta chain and its context. A much larger clonotype is one base distant, so this may be a read error. V was trimmed by 4 bases and J by 0 bases, leaving 7 bases between them. The CDR3 totals 13 residues. Germline values: CDR1 GTSNPN, CDR2 SVGIG (reference sequence). Profiled with immunoSEQ multiplex PCR; TCRdb holds only in-frame clones, not every one. The sample lists fewer than 250,000 clones; about 80% were seen once. The sample originates from a study of blood T cell repertoires in COVID-19. Across the study: Spain, Italy and the United States supplied samples that represented acute and convalescent COVID-19.

Material: peripheral blood. The V call is TRBV30, the J call TRBJ2-1, with D unresolved. This TCR was recovered from a woman aged 55-69 years with COVID-19, enrolled during active disease. CDR3 sequence: CAWNASSYNEQFF. The CDR3 DNA reads as TGTGCCTGGAATGCGAGCTCCTACAATGAGCAGTTCTTC.